A single T cell receptor beta chain is shown here with its context. Its antigen remains unidentified. This record comes from a study of T cell repertoires in cytomegalovirus infection. At the level of the study: CMV epitopes, recently identified HLA-C-restricted and well-studied HLA-B-restricted, were used. Public TCR beta signatures marked donors with CMV infection and the matching HLA. Study outcomes and limitations: The ex vivo response showed dominance by HLA-C-restricted CMV-specific TCR beta clonotypes. Based on cumulative public TCR beta family frequency, carriers of CMV plus the relevant HLA were identified.

V was trimmed by 1 base and J by 5 bases, leaving 11 bases between them. The CDR3 sequence is 15 residues long. Germline CDR1 reads SGHTA; CDR2 reads FQGNSA. TCRdb fed the reads into MiXCR, producing one record per CDR3 protein. The table has approximately 910,000 distinct CDR3 sequences, under 40% seen once. The source of this sequence is a human donor in good health (CMV status not recorded). Some clones in this sample may be carry-over from other donors' samples. This chain links TRBV7-2 with TRBJ1-4; perhaps TRBD1 as D (5 bases). The material sequenced was cultured CD8+ T cells from PBMCs, taken from culture after CMV antigen stimulation. CDR3 DNA sequence: TGTGCCAGCAGCTTAGGGGGGGGACTCAATGAAAAACTGTTTTTT. Protein sequence: CASSLGGGLNEKLFF.